The source of this T cell receptor beta chain is a study of shared clonotypes between healthy human individuals. Sequencing used immunoSEQ multiplex PCR; TCRdb keeps in-frame clones, though not all of them. The data hold around 560,000 clones, with roughly 95% observed a single time. Positive CCR7 selection of CD45RO-negative cells yielded the naive CD8 cells, and terminally differentiated effector memory CD45RA+ cells were excluded. The CDR3 is 16 residues long. The V and J ends lost 1 base and 6 bases, in that order; junction bases with no gene match: 8. Germline CDR1 is SEHNR and CDR2 is FQNEAQ (reference sequence).

This receptor was taken from a woman in her 30s in good health. This chain uses TRBV7-9 with TRBJ2-1; TRBD2 matches 8 bases. The specimen sequenced was naive CD8+ T cells sorted from blood. The CDR3 bases are TGTGCCAGCAGCTTAGTTGGCGGGAGGCTCGTCAATGAGCAGTTCTTC. The encoded protein is CASSLVGGRLVNEQFF.